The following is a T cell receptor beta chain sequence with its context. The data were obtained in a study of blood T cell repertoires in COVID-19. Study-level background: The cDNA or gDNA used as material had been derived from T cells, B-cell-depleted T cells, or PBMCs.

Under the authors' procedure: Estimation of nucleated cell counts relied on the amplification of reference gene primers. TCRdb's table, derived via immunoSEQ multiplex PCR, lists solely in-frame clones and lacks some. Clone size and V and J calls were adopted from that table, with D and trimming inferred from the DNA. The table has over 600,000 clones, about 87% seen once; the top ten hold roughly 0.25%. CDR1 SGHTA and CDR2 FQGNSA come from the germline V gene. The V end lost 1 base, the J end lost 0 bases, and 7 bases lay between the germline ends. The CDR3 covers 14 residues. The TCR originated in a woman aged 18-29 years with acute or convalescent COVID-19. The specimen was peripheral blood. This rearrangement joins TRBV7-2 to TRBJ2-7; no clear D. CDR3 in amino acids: CASSLGPFSYEQYF. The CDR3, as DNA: TGTGCCAGCAGCTTAGGGCCCTTCTCCTACGAGCAGTACTTC.